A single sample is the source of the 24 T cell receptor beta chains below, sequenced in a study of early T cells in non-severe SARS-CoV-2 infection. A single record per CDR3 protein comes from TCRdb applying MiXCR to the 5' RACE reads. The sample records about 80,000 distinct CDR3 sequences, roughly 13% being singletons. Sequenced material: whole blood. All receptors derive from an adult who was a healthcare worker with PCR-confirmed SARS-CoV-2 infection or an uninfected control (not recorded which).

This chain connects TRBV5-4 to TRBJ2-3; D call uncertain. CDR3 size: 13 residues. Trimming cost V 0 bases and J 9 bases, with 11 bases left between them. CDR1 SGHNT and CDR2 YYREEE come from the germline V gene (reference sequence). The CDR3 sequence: CASSLDLFETQYF. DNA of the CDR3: TGTGCCAGCAGCTTGGATCTGTTTGAGACGCAGTATTTT.

The DNA for the CDR3 is TGTGCCAGCAGTTTATATTCCGAGGATCAGCCCCAGCATTTT. As protein: CASSLYSEDQPQHF. The chain is built from TRBV27 and TRBJ1-5; D is undetermined. Germline V gene data show CDR1 as MNHEY and CDR2 as SMNVEV (reference sequence). The CDR3 is made up of 14 amino acids. Trimming stripped 1 base from V and 5 bases from J, with 9 bases between.

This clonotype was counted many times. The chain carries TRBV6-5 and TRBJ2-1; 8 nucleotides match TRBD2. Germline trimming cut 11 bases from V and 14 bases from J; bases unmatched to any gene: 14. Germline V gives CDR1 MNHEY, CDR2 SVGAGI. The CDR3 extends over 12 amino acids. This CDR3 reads CALKRASGYKFF. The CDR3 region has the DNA TGTGCCTTAAAAAGGGCTAGCGGGTACAAGTTCTTC.

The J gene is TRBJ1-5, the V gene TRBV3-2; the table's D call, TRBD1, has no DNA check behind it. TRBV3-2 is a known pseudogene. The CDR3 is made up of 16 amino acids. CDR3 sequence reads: CASSLAGGAGNQPQHF. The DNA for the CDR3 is TGTGCCAGCAGCCTTGCAGGGGGCGCGGGCAATCAGCCCCAGCATTTT.

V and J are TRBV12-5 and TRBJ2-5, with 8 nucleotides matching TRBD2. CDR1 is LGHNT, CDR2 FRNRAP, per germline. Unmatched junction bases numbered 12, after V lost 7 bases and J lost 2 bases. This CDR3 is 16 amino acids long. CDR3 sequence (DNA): TGTGCTAGTGCCCTCAGGGATAGCGGGGAGCAAGAGACCCAGTACTTC. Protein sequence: CASALRDSGEQETQYF.

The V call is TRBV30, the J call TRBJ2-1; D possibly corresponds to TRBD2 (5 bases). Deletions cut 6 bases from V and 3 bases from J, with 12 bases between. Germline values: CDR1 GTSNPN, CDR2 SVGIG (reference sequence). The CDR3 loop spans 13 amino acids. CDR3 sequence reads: CACLVGSYNEQFF. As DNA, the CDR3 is TGTGCCTGCCTCGTAGGGAGCTACAATGAGCAGTTCTTC.

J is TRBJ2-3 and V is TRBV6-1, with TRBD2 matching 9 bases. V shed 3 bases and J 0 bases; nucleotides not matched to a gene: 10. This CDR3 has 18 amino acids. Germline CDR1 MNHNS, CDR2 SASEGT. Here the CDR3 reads CASSEAQRGDPSTDTQYF. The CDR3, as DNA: TGTGCCAGCAGTGAGGCCCAGCGGGGGGACCCTAGCACAGATACGCAGTATTTT.

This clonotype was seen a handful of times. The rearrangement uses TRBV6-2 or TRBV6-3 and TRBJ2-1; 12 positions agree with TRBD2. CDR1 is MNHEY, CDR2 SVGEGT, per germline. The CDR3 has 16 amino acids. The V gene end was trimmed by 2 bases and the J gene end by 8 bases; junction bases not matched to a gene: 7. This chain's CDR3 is CASSYGLAGGPHEQFF. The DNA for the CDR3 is TGTGCCAGCAGTTACGGTCTAGCGGGAGGGCCCCATGAGCAGTTCTTC.

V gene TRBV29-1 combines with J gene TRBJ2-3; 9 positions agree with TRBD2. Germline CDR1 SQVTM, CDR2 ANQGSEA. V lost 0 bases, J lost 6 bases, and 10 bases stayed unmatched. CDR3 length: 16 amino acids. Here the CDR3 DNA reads TGCAGCGTTGAAGATGGTGATCTAGCGGGGAGGGATACGCAGTATTTT. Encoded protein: CSVEDGDLAGRDTQYF.

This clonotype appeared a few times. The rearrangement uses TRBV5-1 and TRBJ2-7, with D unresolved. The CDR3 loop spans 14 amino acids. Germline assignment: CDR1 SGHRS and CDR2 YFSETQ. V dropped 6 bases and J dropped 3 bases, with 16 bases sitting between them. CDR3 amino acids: CASKEGAFSYEQYF. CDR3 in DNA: TGCGCCAGCAAAGAAGGAGCGTTTAGCTACGAGCAGTACTTC.

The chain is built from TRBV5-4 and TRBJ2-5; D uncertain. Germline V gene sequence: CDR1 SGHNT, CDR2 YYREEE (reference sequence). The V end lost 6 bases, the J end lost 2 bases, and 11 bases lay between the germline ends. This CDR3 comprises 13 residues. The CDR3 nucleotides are TGTGCCAGCACCTGGCCCGAGCAAGAGACCCAGTACTTC. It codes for CASTWPEQETQYF.

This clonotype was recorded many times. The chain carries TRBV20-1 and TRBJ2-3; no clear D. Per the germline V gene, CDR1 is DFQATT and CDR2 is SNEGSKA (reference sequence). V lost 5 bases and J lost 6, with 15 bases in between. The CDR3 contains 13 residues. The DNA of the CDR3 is TGCAGTGCTGGCTTTGGGCCCCAGGATACGCAGTATTTT. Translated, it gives CSAGFGPQDTQYF.

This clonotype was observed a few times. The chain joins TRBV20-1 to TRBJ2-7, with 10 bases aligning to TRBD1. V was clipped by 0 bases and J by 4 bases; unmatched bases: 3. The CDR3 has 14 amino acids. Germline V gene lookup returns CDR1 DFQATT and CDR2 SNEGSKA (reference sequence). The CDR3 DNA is TGCAGTGCTAGAGACGGACAGGGGGTTTACGAGCAGTACTTC. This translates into CSARDGQGVYEQYF.

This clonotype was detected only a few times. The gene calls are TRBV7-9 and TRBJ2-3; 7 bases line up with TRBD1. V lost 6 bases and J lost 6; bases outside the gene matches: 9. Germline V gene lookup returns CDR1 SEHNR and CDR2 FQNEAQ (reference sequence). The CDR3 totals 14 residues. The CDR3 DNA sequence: TGTGCCAGCAGATTCCTACAGGGGACGGATACGCAGTATTTT. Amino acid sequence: CASRFLQGTDTQYF.

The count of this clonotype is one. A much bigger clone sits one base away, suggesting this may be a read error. The CDR3 reads CASSSGSTGELYF. For the CDR3, the DNA is TGTGCCAGCAGTAGCGGGAGCACCGGGGAGCTGTATTTT. The rearrangement joins TRBV6-4 to TRBJ2-2, with 8 bases aligning to TRBD2. This CDR3 is built from 13 residues. Germline V CDR1 and CDR2: MRHNA, SNTAGT.

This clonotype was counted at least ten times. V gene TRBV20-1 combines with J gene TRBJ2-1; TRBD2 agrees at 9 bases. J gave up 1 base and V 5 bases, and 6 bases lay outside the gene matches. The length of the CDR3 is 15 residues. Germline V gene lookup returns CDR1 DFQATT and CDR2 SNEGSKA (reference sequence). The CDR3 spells CSAGLAGFSYNEQFF. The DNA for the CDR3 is TGCAGTGCTGGTCTAGCGGGATTTTCCTACAATGAGCAGTTCTTC.

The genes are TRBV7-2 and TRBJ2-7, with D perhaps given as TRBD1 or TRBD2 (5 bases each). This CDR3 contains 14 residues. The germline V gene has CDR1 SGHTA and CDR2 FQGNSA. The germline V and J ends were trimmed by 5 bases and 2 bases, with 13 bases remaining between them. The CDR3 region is CASSTRDRPYEQYF. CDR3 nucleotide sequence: TGTGCCAGCAGCACACGGGACCGACCCTACGAGCAGTACTTC.

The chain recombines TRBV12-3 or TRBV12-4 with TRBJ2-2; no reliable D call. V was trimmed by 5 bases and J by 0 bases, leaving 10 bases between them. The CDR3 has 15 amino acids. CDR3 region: CASSARTANTGELFF. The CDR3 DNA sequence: TGTGCCAGCAGTGCCCGGACCGCGAACACCGGGGAGCTGTTTTTT.

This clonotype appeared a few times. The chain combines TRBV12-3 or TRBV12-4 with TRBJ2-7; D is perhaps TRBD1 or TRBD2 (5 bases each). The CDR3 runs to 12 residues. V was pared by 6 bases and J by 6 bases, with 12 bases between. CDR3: CASRGTSGEQYF. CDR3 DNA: TGTGCCAGCAGAGGGACGTCGGGCGAGCAGTACTTC.

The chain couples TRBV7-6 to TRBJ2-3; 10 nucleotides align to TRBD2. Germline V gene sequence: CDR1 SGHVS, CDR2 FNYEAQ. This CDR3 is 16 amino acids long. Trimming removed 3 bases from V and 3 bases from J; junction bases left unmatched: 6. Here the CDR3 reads CASSLTLAGVTDTQYF. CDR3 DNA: TGTGCCAGCAGCTTGACTCTAGCGGGAGTAACAGATACGCAGTATTTT.

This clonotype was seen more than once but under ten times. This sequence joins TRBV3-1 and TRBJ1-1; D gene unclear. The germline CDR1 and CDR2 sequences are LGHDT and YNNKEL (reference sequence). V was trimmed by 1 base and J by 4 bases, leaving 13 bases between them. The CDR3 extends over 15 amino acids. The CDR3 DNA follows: TGTGCCAGCAGCCAAGTCTTTCCGGGAGGCACTGAAGCTTTCTTT. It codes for CASSQVFPGGTEAFF.

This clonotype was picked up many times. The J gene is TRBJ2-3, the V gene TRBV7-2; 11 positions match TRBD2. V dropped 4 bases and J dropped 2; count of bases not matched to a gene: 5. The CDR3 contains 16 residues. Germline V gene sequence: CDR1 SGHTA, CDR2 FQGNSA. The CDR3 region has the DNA TGTGCCAGCAGCTCCAGACTAGCGGGGTCCACAGATACGCAGTATTTT. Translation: CASSSRLAGSTDTQYF.

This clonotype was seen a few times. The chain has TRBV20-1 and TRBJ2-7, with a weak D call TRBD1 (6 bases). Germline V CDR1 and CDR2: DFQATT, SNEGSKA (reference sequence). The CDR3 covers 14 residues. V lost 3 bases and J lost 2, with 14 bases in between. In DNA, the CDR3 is TGCAGTGCTAGGGTTACAGGGAGAGCCTACGAGCAGTACTTC. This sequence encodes CSARVTGRAYEQYF.

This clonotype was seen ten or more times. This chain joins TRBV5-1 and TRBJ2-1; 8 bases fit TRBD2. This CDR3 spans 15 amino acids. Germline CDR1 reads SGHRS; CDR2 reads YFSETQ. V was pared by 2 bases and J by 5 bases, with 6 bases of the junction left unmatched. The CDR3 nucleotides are TGCGCCAGCAGCTTTGTGGCGGGGGGTAACAATGAGCAGTTCTTC. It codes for CASSFVAGGNNEQFF.